These 19 T cell receptor beta chains originate from one sample sequenced in a study of blood T cell repertoires in COVID-19. Only in-frame clones appear in the TCRdb table, and some are missing; sequencing was by immunoSEQ multiplex PCR. Found here are 200,000 to 300,000 clones, 65% to 85% of them singletons; the top ten hold around 6%. The sample was peripheral blood. All receptors derive from a human donor in a cohort sampled during active COVID-19.

The V call is TRBV6-5, the J call TRBJ2-6, with D possibly being TRBD2 (5 bases). The CDR3 covers 14 residues. The germline gives CDR1 MNHEY, CDR2 SVGAGI. V lost 7 bases, J lost 4 bases, and 11 bases lay in between. The CDR3 loop reads CASILRAGANVLTF. CDR3 coding DNA: TGTGCCAGCATTTTGAGGGCGGGGGCCAACGTCCTGACTTTC.

V and J are TRBV7-9 and TRBJ1-5, with D perhaps TRBD1 (5 bases). The CDR3 has 18 residues. The germline V and J ends were trimmed by 3 bases and 5 bases, with 23 bases remaining between them. Germline loops: CDR1 SEHNR, CDR2 FQNEAQ (reference sequence). The CDR3, as DNA: TGTGCCAGCAGCTTTTCGAGACAGCAGTTCGGAGGGCATCAGCCCCAGCATTTT. It is translated as CASSFSRQQFGGHQPQHF. The whole variable domain, remainder taken from reference TRBV7-9 and TRBJ1-5, is DTGVSQNPRHKITKRGQNVTFRCDPISEHNRLYWYRQTLGQGPEFLTYFQNEAQLEKSRLLSDRFSAERPKGSFSTLEIQRTEQGDSAMYLCASSFSRQQFGGHQPQHFGDGTRLSIL.

The chain recombines TRBV5-1 with TRBJ2-6; D uncertain. The CDR3 is 16 amino acids. The V gene lost 4 bases and the J gene lost 4 bases, with 15 bases spanning the gap. CDR1 is SGHRS, CDR2 YFSETQ, per germline. CDR3 sequence: CASSPGTGTGANVLTF. CDR3 sequence (DNA): TGCGCCAGCAGCCCCGGAACGGGTACCGGGGCCAACGTCCTGACTTTC.

CDR3 coding DNA: TGTGCCAGCAGCTCCCTGGGCGGGAGGTTCGACAATGAGCAGTTCTTC. Amino acid sequence: CASSSLGGRFDNEQFF. The V gene is TRBV11-2, the J gene TRBJ2-1; 8 nucleotides match TRBD2. The germline gives CDR1 SGHAT, CDR2 FQNNGV. The CDR3 is 16 residues long. V shed 4 bases, J shed 5 bases, and the junction held 10 bases outside the gene matches.

This chain joins TRBV19 and TRBJ1-5; D unresolved. V lost 1 base and J 4 bases, leaving 17 bases between the germline ends. The CDR3 has 17 residues. The V gene's germline CDR1 is LNHDA and CDR2 SQIVND (reference sequence). The CDR3 DNA sequence: TGTGCCAGTAGTATAGGTTGGCGGCGAGGGTCAAATCAGCCCCAGCATTTT. This sequence encodes CASSIGWRRGSNQPQHF.

The chain joins TRBV7-9 to TRBJ2-5; no clear D gene. The germline V and J ends were trimmed by 2 bases and 1 base, with 11 bases remaining between them. Per germline, CDR1 SEHNR and CDR2 FQNEAQ (reference sequence). The CDR3 sequence is 15 residues long. The CDR3 nucleotides are TGTGCCAGCAGCTTAAACCTGGGCTTCCAAGAGACCCAGTACTTC. This gives the protein CASSLNLGFQETQYF.

V and J are TRBV19 and TRBJ2-1; TRBD2 aligns across 13 bases. Losses at the gene ends were 0 bases for V and 7 bases for J; bases not matched to a gene: 6. There are 17 residues in the CDR3. Per the germline V gene, CDR1 is LNHDA and CDR2 is SQIVND (reference sequence). DNA of the CDR3: TGTGCCAGTAGTATAGACCTACTAGCGGGAGGGATAAATGAGCAGTTCTTC. Amino acids: CASSIDLLAGGINEQFF.

This clone has a handful of counts. This chain joins TRBV3-1 (or the pseudogene TRBV3-2) and TRBJ1-3; D gene uncertain. The CDR3 has 13 amino acids. Deletions cut 1 base from V and 7 bases from J, with 8 bases between. Germline V lookup: CDR1 LGHDT, CDR2 YNNKEL (reference sequence). The CDR3 spells CASSQGRANTIYF. In DNA form, the CDR3 reads TGTGCCAGCAGCCAAGGGCGGGCTAACACCATATATTTT.

In nucleotides, the CDR3 is TGTGCCAGCAGTTATGCCGGACAGGGGGGTCATCCCACCCAGTACTTC. Protein product: CASSYAGQGGHPTQYF. The V call is TRBV6-5, the J call TRBJ2-5; 10 bases match TRBD1. After removal of 3 bases from V and 8 bases from J, the junction contained 12 bases not matched to a gene. The germline V gene encodes CDR1 MNHEY and CDR2 SVGAGI. CDR3 length: 16 residues.

This clone was recorded only once. The V call is TRBV7-9, the J call TRBJ1-2; 8 nucleotides line up with TRBD1. The CDR3 length is 15 residues. V lost 5 bases, J lost 11 bases, and 16 bases stayed unmatched. Germline CDR1 reads SEHNR; CDR2 reads FQNEAQ (reference sequence). In nucleotides, the CDR3 is TGTGCCAGCAGCCCCATTACTTCAGGGGGCGCAAGTTACACCTTC. As protein: CASSPITSGGASYTF.

The chain has TRBV5-4 and TRBJ2-5, with 9 bases that match TRBD2. The germline CDR1 and CDR2 sequences are SGHNT and YYREEE (reference sequence). This CDR3 region has 15 residues. The ends lost 4 bases at V and 1 base at J; junction bases unmatched: 5. The CDR3 spells CASSPRRGGQETQYF. CDR3 bases: TGTGCCAGCAGCCCTAGGCGGGGGGGCCAAGAGACCCAGTACTTC.

The chain carries TRBV19 and TRBJ1-4, with D hard to call. From germline, CDR1 is LNHDA and CDR2 SQIVND (reference sequence). CDR3 size: 14 residues. The V gene lost 3 bases and the J gene lost 6 bases, with 11 bases spanning the gap. This CDR3 reads CASSMSFDHEKLFF. The CDR3 DNA follows: TGTGCCAGTAGTATGAGCTTCGATCATGAAAAACTGTTTTTT. Variable domain in full (rest from reference TRBV19 and TRBJ1-4): DGGITQSPKYLFRKEGQNVTLSCEQNLNHDAMYWYRQDPGQGLRLIYYSQIVNDFQKGDIAEGYSVSREKKESFPLTVTSAQKNPTAFYLCASSMSFDHEKLFFGSGTQLSVL.

V is TRBV2 and J is TRBJ2-7; no firm D call. This CDR3 region has 13 residues. Per germline, CDR1 SNHLY and CDR2 FYNNEI. Between the trimmed V and J ends, which lost 6 bases and 0 bases, there was a span of 9 bases. CDR3 in amino acids: CASRARRSYEQYF. The CDR3 DNA reads as TGTGCCAGCAGGGCGAGGCGCTCCTACGAGCAGTACTTC.

The V gene is TRBV27, the J gene TRBJ2-7; TRBD1 matches at 11 bases. CDR3 length equals 14 residues. With V trimmed by 3 bases and J by 5 bases, 3 bases remained unmatched. Germline-derived CDR1 and CDR2 are MNHEY and SMNVEV (reference sequence). The CDR3 region has the DNA TGTGCCAGCAGTTTCCAGGACAGGGGGCACGAGCAGTACTTC. It yields the protein CASSFQDRGHEQYF.

The rearrangement uses TRBV19 and TRBJ2-3; 14 nucleotides align to TRBD2. With 6 bases clipped from V and 2 bases from J, the junction kept 16 bases outside the gene matches. This CDR3 contains 20 residues. The germline V gene has CDR1 LNHDA and CDR2 SQIVND (reference sequence). The CDR3 reads CASRSGLAGGEPFFTDTQYF. The CDR3 DNA reads as TGTGCCAGTAGGTCCGGACTAGCGGGGGGCGAACCTTTCTTCACAGATACGCAGTATTTT.

This chain uses TRBV11-2 with TRBJ1-1; 7 bases are shared with TRBD1. The V segment lost 3 bases and the J segment 8 bases; nucleotides outside the gene matches: 3. Germline CDR1 reads SGHAT; CDR2 reads FQNNGV. This CDR3 comprises 12 residues. In DNA form, the CDR3 reads TGTGCCAGCAGCTTTATAGGGGGCGAAGCTTTCTTT. This translates into CASSFIGGEAFF.

V gene TRBV6-1 combines with J gene TRBJ1-2, with D hard to call. CDR1 is MNHNS, CDR2 SASEGT, per germline. The germline V and J ends were trimmed by 2 bases and 0 bases, with 4 bases remaining between them. This CDR3 spans 13 amino acids. CDR3 residues: CASSEQTNYGYTF. CDR3 DNA sequence: TGTGCCAGCAGTGAACAAACTAACTATGGCTACACCTTC.

The chain uses TRBV5-8 and TRBJ2-7; perhaps TRBD1 as D (6 bases). CDR3 length: 14 residues. CDR1 is SGHTS and CDR2 is YDEGEE in the germline V gene. Trimming removed 0 bases from V and 5 bases from J, with 12 bases in between. For the CDR3, the DNA is TGTGCCAGCAGCTTGGGGGGGCGACCCCACGAGCAGTACTTC. It encodes CASSLGGRPHEQYF.

The V gene is TRBV19, the J gene TRBJ1-6, with D possibly TRBD1 on 6 matching bases. CDR3 length equals 17 residues. With 3 bases removed from V and 5 bases from J, the gap between germline ends came to 17 bases. From germline, CDR1 is LNHDA and CDR2 SQIVND (reference sequence). Written as DNA, the CDR3 is TGTGCCAGTAGTATGGGGACATCTCATATGGATAATTCACCCCTCCACTTT. Its translation: CASSMGTSHMDNSPLHF.